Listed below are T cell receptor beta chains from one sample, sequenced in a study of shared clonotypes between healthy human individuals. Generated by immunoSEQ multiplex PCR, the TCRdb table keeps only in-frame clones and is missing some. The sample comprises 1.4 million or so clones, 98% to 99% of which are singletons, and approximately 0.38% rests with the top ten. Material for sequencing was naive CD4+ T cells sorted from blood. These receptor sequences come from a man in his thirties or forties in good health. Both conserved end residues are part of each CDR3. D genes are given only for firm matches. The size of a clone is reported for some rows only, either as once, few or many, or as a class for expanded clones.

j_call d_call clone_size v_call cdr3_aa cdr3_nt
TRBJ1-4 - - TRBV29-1 CSADRDPGHGLNEKLFF TGCAGCGCCGACCGGGATCCGGGACACGGGCTTAATGAAAAACTGTTTTTT
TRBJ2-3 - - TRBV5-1 CASSSLGLDTQYF TGCGCCAGCAGCTCTTTAGGACTAGATACGCAGTATTTT
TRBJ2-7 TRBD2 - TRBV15 CATSRGLANYEQYF TGTGCCACCAGCAGAGGACTAGCGAACTACGAGCAGTACTTC
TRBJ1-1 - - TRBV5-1 CASSLASENTEAFF TGCGCCAGCAGCTTGGCGTCAGAGAACACTGAAGCTTTCTTT
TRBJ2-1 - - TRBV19 CASSRGGSSYNEQFF TGTGCCAGTAGCAGGGGCGGGAGCTCCTACAATGAGCAGTTCTTC
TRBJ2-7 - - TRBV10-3 CAISPRDISYEQYF TGTGCCATCAGTCCACGGGACATCTCCTACGAGCAGTACTTC
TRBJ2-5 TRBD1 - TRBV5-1 CASSLGTGGVETQYF TGCGCCAGCAGCTTGGGGACAGGGGGGGTCGAGACCCAGTACTTC
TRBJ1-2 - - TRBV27 CASSFNDRNYGYTF TGTGCCAGCAGTTTTAACGACCGTAACTATGGCTACACCTTC
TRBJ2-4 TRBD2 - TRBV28 CASSLIGLAGPITNF TGTGCCAGCAGTTTGATAGGGCTAGCGGGACCTATTACTAACTTC
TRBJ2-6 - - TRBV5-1 CASSLVFGSGANVLTF TGCGCCAGCAGCTTGGTGTTTGGGTCTGGGGCCAACGTCCTGACTTTC
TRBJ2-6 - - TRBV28 CATGTSGNSGANVLTF TGTGCCACCGGGACATCTGGGAACTCTGGGGCCAACGTCCTGACTTTC
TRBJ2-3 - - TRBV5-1 CASSFRPTALGTDTQYF TGCGCCAGCAGCTTTCGACCAACGGCATTAGGCACAGATACGCAGTATTTT
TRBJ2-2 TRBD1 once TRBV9 CASRGTGKTGELFF TGTGCCAGCAGGGGGACAGGGAAAACCGGGGAGCTGTTTTTT
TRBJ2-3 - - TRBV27 CASRPNQNRAGTQYF TGTGCCAGCAGACCGAACCAGAACAGGGCAGGTACGCAGTATTTT
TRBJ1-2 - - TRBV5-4 CASSSNLYGYTF TGTGCCAGCAGCTCGAACCTCTATGGCTACACCTTC